Presented here are 17 T cell receptor beta chains from one specimen sequenced in a study of shared clonotypes between healthy human individuals. Only in-frame clones appear in the TCRdb table, and some are missing; sequencing was by immunoSEQ multiplex PCR. The sample includes around 2.5 million clones, 93% of them seen just once. Material: naive CD4+ T cells from PBMCs. Documented subset: CD45RA+ positively selected. The source of these receptors is a young man in good health. Some clones in this sample may be carry-over from other donors' samples.

The chain employs TRBV7-2 and TRBJ2-7; D gene unclear. Trimming stripped 0 bases from V and 0 bases from J, with 9 bases between. CDR1 and CDR2 (germline): SGHTA, FQGNSA. The CDR3 extends over 15 amino acids. The CDR3 region has the DNA TGTGCCAGCAGCTTAGCCCACTTAAGCTCCTACGAGCAGTACTTC. This codes for CASSLAHLSSYEQYF. Supplemented by reference TRBV7-2 and TRBJ2-7, the full variable domain reads GAGVSQSPSNKVTEKGKDVELRCDPISGHTALYWYRQSLGQGLEFLIYFQGNSAPDKSGLPSDRFSAERTGGSVSTLTIQRTQQEDSAVYLCASSLAHLSSYEQYFGPGTRLTVT.

This clone is a singleton in its sample. V gene TRBV10-3 combines with J gene TRBJ2-3; 7 nucleotides align to TRBD1. Germline CDR1 reads ENHRY; CDR2 reads SYGVKD. This CDR3 is 16 amino acids long. The J segment lost 2 bases and the V segment lost 3 bases, leaving 8 bases of the junction unmatched. Here the CDR3 DNA reads TGTGCCATCAGTGAAGGACAGGCAGTTTCCACAGATACGCAGTATTTT. It yields the protein CAISEGQAVSTDTQYF.

The V gene is TRBV5-1, the J gene TRBJ1-6; TRBD1 matches at 8 bases. The germline V gene encodes CDR1 SGHRS and CDR2 YFSETQ. V lost 2 bases and J lost 4; bases outside the gene matches: 5. The CDR3 runs 16 residues. CDR3 DNA: TGCGCCAGCAGCTTCGGACAGGGCTCATATAATTCACCCCTCCACTTT. Its protein product is CASSFGQGSYNSPLHF.

The chain is built from TRBV7-2 and TRBJ2-7, with a weak D call TRBD1 (6 bases). CDR1 and CDR2 from the germline V gene are SGHTA and FQGNSA. The CDR3 consists of 12 residues. V dropped 5 bases and J dropped 4 bases, with 9 bases sitting between them. As DNA, the CDR3 is TGTGCCAGCAGCCCCACAGGGTACGAGCAGTACTTC. Its translation is CASSPTGYEQYF. Together with reference TRBV7-2 and TRBJ2-7, the CDR3 gives the full variable domain: GAGVSQSPSNKVTEKGKDVELRCDPISGHTALYWYRQSLGQGLEFLIYFQGNSAPDKSGLPSDRFSAERTGGSVSTLTIQRTQQEDSAVYLCASSPTGYEQYFGPGTRLTVT.

The chain has TRBV7-9 and TRBJ2-2; D possibly corresponds to TRBD1 (5 bases). The CDR3 is made up of 16 amino acids. The germline V gene has CDR1 SEHNR and CDR2 FQNEAQ (reference sequence). Trimming shortened V by 6 bases and J by 1 base, and 15 bases separated the two germline ends. The DNA of the CDR3 is TGTGCCAGCAGGTCGACGCCGGACAAGAACACCGGGGAGCTGTTTTTT. Its protein is CASRSTPDKNTGELFF. Full variable domain (missing parts from reference TRBV7-9 and TRBJ2-2): DTGVSQNPRHKITKRGQNVTFRCDPISEHNRLYWYRQTLGQGPEFLTYFQNEAQLEKSRLLSDRFSAERPKGSFSTLEIQRTEQGDSAMYLCASRSTPDKNTGELFFGEGSRLTVL.

Note on this clone: The same CDR3 arises from other DNA sequences in this sample as well. The chain uses TRBV2 and TRBJ2-7; D not certain. Trimming removed 6 bases from V and 3 bases from J, with 6 bases in between. Germline CDR1 SNHLY, CDR2 FYNNEI. This CDR3 has 11 amino acids. The DNA of the CDR3 is TGTGCCAGCAGCGAGTTCTACGAGCAGTACTTC. Encoded protein: CASSEFYEQYF.

This chain links TRBV11-2 with TRBJ2-5; TRBD2 matches at 14 bases. V lost 5 bases to trimming and J lost 6 bases; unmatched junction nucleotides: 8. The CDR3 totals 16 residues. The germline CDR1 and CDR2 sequences are SGHAT and FQNNGV. The CDR3 DNA is TGTGCCAGCAGCCTCAAGGGACTAGCGGGGGCAAAGACCCAGTACTTC. This translates into CASSLKGLAGAKTQYF. Drawing the rest from reference TRBV11-2 and TRBJ2-5, the complete variable domain is EAGVAQSPRYKIIEKRQSVAFWCNPISGHATLYWYQQILGQGPKLLIQFQNNGVVDDSQLPKDRFSAERLKGVDSTLKIQPAKLEDSAVYLCASSLKGLAGAKTQYFGPGTRLLVL.

The rearrangement joins TRBV5-6 to TRBJ1-4; no firm D call. There are 15 residues in the CDR3. Germline CDR1 SGHDT, CDR2 YYEEEE. V lost 4 bases to trimming and J lost 8 bases, with 18 bases between them. In DNA form, the CDR3 reads TGTGCCAGCAGCCGAGGACGCGGAGGAAGCGAAAAACTGTTTTTT. This sequence encodes CASSRGRGGSEKLFF.

On this clone: Other nucleotide sequences from this sample produce the same CDR3. The chain couples TRBV5-1 to TRBJ1-5; D gene unclear. V gave up 5 bases and J gave up 0 bases, with 6 bases separating them. CDR3 length: 13 amino acids. CDR1 and CDR2 from the germline V gene are SGHRS and YFSETQ. CDR3 amino acids: CASSLNSNQPQHF. CDR3 DNA sequence: TGCGCCAGCAGTTTAAATAGCAATCAGCCCCAGCATTTT.

The chain combines TRBV7-2 with TRBJ2-2; a weak D match, TRBD2 (5 bases). V lost 1 base and J 7 bases, leaving 13 bases between the germline ends. The germline CDR1 and CDR2 sequences are SGHTA and FQGNSA. There are 15 residues in the CDR3. DNA of the CDR3: TGTGCCAGCAGCTTAGAGAGGGCGGTTGGCGGGGAGCTGTTTTTT. Residues: CASSLERAVGGELFF.

On this clone itself: The sample has other DNA sequences that encode this CDR3 too. The chain has TRBV6-1 and TRBJ2-3; unclear D gene. The CDR3 length is 15 residues. V lost 0 bases and J 0 bases, leaving 7 bases between the germline ends. Germline assignment: CDR1 MNHNS and CDR2 SASEGT. This chain's CDR3 is CASSEAGSSTDTQYF. In DNA form, the CDR3 reads TGTGCCAGCAGTGAAGCCGGCAGTAGCACAGATACGCAGTATTTT.

In its sample, this clone was seen once. The J gene is TRBJ2-3, the V gene TRBV7-2; D not resolved. Germline-derived CDR1 and CDR2 are SGHTA and FQGNSA. Trimming removed 1 base at V and 9 bases at J, with 11 bases between. There are 13 residues in the CDR3. CDR3 bases: TGTGCCAGCAGCTTAGGGGATGGGAAAACGCAGTATTTT. This sequence encodes CASSLGDGKTQYF. The variable domain in full, with the rest retrieved from reference TRBV7-2 and TRBJ2-3, is GAGVSQSPSNKVTEKGKDVELRCDPISGHTALYWYRQSLGQGLEFLIYFQGNSAPDKSGLPSDRFSAERTGGSVSTLTIQRTQQEDSAVYLCASSLGDGKTQYFGPGTRLTVL.

CDR3 amino acids: CASRGQGLPSEAFF. CDR3 nucleotide sequence: TGTGCCAGCAGGGGACAGGGGCTGCCTTCCGAAGCTTTCTTT. This chain uses TRBV27 with TRBJ1-1; 10 nucleotides match TRBD1. CDR3 size: 14 residues. The ends lost 6 bases at V and 8 bases at J; junction bases unmatched: 9. Germline CDR1 and CDR2: MNHEY and SMNVEV (reference sequence).

The DNA for the CDR3 is TGTGCCAGCAGCGTAGAAGGGTCGGACACCGGGGAGCTGTTTTTT. As protein: CASSVEGSDTGELFF. The J gene is TRBJ2-2, the V gene TRBV9; D not certain. The CDR3 loop spans 15 amino acids. Germline values: CDR1 SGDLS, CDR2 YYNGEE. The germline V and J ends were trimmed by 0 bases and 3 bases, with 9 bases remaining between them.

This clone was counted between two and nine times. V gene TRBV4-1 combines with J gene TRBJ1-2, with 10 bases fitting TRBD1. Per germline, CDR1 MGHRA and CDR2 YSYEKL. V lost 1 base and J lost 4; bases outside the gene matches: 9. The CDR3 consists of 17 residues. This CDR3 is CASSQVGSGTGVYGYTF. The CDR3 coding sequence is TGCGCCAGCAGCCAAGTGGGTTCCGGGACAGGGGTCTATGGCTACACCTTC.

The rearrangement uses TRBV4-1 and TRBJ2-3; D perhaps matches TRBD1 (5 bases). The CDR3 loop spans 16 amino acids. Germline lookup yields CDR1 MGHRA and CDR2 YSYEKL. Trimming shortened V by 4 bases and J by 3 bases, and 17 bases separated the two germline ends. The CDR3 DNA reads TGCGCCAGCAGCCGGGAAGGGTACAGGCAAACAGATACGCAGTATTTT. Protein product: CASSREGYRQTDTQYF.

V usage is TRBV5-1 and J usage is TRBJ2-7; D gene unclear. V dropped 0 bases and J dropped 3 bases, with 13 bases sitting between them. CDR1 and CDR2 (germline): SGHRS, YFSETQ. The CDR3 extends over 15 amino acids. CDR3: CASSLAPGVDYEQYF. The CDR3 DNA reads as TGCGCCAGCAGCTTGGCCCCGGGTGTAGACTACGAGCAGTACTTC.